The 4 T cell receptor beta chains reported below all come from one sample, sequenced in a study of T-cell reconstitution after alpha-beta-depleted transplantation in children (dated by TCRdb to about 2016). Libraries were prepared through PCR. The run used an Illumina HiSeq 2500. TCR library preparation used molecular barcoding, with unique molecular identifiers applied to normalize quantification of the TCRbeta repertoire. TCRdb applied fastp at Q25 and MiXCR to the public reads, then kept only in-frame beta chains. Every entry covers one CDR3 protein and lists the most common genes and DNA from its rows. For this sample the table gives around 340,000 distinct CDR3 sequences, of which about 14% were detected only once. The ten biggest clones cover approximately 4.3% of the sample. Sequenced here: PBMCs, sampled from the stem cell graft. The receptors come from a human donor who donated a stem cell graft to a child with Fanconi anemia.

The chain couples TRBV5-8 to TRBJ1-6, with D unresolved. The V gene lost 0 bases and the J gene lost 10 bases, with 11 bases spanning the gap. Germline V gives CDR1 SGHTS, CDR2 YDEGEE. This CDR3 is 14 amino acids long. The CDR3 coding sequence is TGTGCCAGCAGCTTGGAATATTGGGGATCACCCCTCCACTTT. This codes for CASSLEYWGSPLHF.

DNA for the CDR3: TGCGCCAGCAGCTCCCGGGCGGACCCTAATTCACCCCTCCACTTT. This gives the protein CASSSRADPNSPLHF. V and J are TRBV5-1 and TRBJ1-6; no reliable D call. V lost 3 bases, J lost 6 bases, and 13 bases lay in between. The CDR3 is made up of 15 amino acids. Germline lookup yields CDR1 SGHRS and CDR2 YFSETQ. The whole variable domain, filled in from reference TRBV5-1 and TRBJ1-6, reads KAGVTQTPRYLIKTRGQQVTLSCSPISGHRSVSWYQQTPGQGLQFLFEYFSETQRNKGNFPGRFSGRQFSNSRSEMNVSTLELGDSALYLCASSSRADPNSPLHFGNGTRLTVT.

This clonotype was picked up a small number of times. The chain carries TRBV4-3 and TRBJ1-4; 7 bases are shared with TRBD1. V lost 3 bases to trimming and J lost 5 bases; unmatched junction nucleotides: 0. The CDR3 is 13 amino acids. The germline CDR1 and CDR2 sequences are LGHNA and YSLEER. CDR3 in amino acids: CASSQGQNEKLFF. The CDR3, as DNA: TGCGCCAGCAGCCAGGGACAGAATGAAAAACTGTTTTTT.

The gene calls are TRBV6-6 and TRBJ2-7; no clear D gene. The CDR3 is 13 residues long. Germline V gene lookup returns CDR1 MNHNY and CDR2 SVGAGI (reference sequence). Deletions cut 5 bases from V and 2 bases from J, with 10 bases between. CDR3 sequence (DNA): TGTGCCAGCAGTCGAGAAGGGACCTACGAGCAGTACGTC. This sequence encodes CASSREGTYEQYV.